This T cell receptor beta chain was identified in a study of blood T cells in healthy people across ages. The CDR3 runs 14 residues. Trimming removed 2 bases at V and 3 bases at J, with 11 bases between. Using a J-beta primer mix together with a sample-barcoded 5' primer, a second PCR was run for about 7 to 12 cycles. In TCRdb, the 5' RACE reads were re-called with MiXCR into one record per CDR3 protein. The sample lists 600,000 to 850,000 distinct CDR3 sequences; 25% were seen once. The study, taken as a whole, reports: Naive T cell percentage showed a strong correlation with TCR beta diversity. The fall in TCR beta diversity per million T cells was roughly linear with age.

This clonotype turned up a few times. Its specificity is not known. Another study also made use of these data, one on T cells of mothers and their children. That paper adds: For related and unrelated pairs alike, thymic selection shapes TCR recombination output similarly.

The clonotype was recovered from a boy aged 5-17 years in good health. The chain is built from TRBV12-3 or TRBV12-4 and TRBJ2-7; D is perhaps TRBD2 (6 bases). The sequencing sample was made of blood. Written as DNA, the CDR3 is TGTGCCAGCAGTTTAACCCAGGAGGGCTACGAGCAGTACTTC. Amino acids: CASSLTQEGYEQYF.